The T cell receptor (beta chain) under discussion was sequenced for a study of T-cell reconstitution after alpha-beta-depleted transplantation in children. There are 13 residues in the CDR3. J lost 0 bases, V lost 6 bases, and 2 bases had no gene match. Germline V lookup: CDR1 DFQATT, CDR2 SNEGSKA (reference sequence). The TCRbeta library was prepared with unique molecular identifiers. Each CDR3 protein is one row after TCRdb ran MiXCR on the PCR reads. The data contain more than 250,000 distinct CDR3 sequences, more than 8% of them singletons. This clonotype was seen a few times. This TCR came from a human donor who donated a stem cell graft to a child with SCID. This sequence joins TRBV20-1 and TRBJ2-1; 7 bases match TRBD2. Sample: PBMCs from the stem cell graft donor, taken from the stem cell graft. The CDR3: CSAQRGSYNEQFF. CDR3 DNA sequence: TGCAGTGCCCAGCGGGGCTCCTACAATGAGCAGTTCTTC.